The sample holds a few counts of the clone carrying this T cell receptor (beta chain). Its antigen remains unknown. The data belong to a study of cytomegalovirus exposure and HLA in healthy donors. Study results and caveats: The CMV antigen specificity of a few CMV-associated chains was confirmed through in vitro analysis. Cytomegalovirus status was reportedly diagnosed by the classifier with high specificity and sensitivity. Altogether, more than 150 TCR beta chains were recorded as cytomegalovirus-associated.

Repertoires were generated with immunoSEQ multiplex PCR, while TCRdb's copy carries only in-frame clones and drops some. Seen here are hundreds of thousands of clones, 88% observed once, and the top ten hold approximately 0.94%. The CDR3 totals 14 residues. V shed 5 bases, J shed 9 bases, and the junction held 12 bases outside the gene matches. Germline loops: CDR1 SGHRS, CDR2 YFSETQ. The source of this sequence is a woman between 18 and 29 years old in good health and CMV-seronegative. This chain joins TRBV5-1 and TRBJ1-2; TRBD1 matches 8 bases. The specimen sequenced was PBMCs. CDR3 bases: TGCGCCAGCAGGACCGGGACAGGCCTCCCAAGCTACACCTTC. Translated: CASRTGTGLPSYTF. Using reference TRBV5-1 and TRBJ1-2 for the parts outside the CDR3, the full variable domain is KAGVTQTPRYLIKTRGQQVTLSCSPISGHRSVSWYQQTPGQGLQFLFEYFSETQRNKGNFPGRFSGRQFSNSRSEMNVSTLELGDSALYLCASRTGTGLPSYTFGSGTRLTVV.